Included here is one TCR beta chain sequence, with context. The CDR3 loop spans 15 amino acids. J gave up 4 bases and V 3 bases, and 5 bases lay outside the gene matches. Germline V gives CDR1 PRHDT, CDR2 FYEKMQ (reference sequence). The sample belongs to a study of blood T cells in healthy people across ages. A second roughly 6 to 12 cycle PCR used barcoded and J-beta primers. TCRdb ran MiXCR on the 5' RACE reads and lists one entry per CDR3 protein. Of fewer than 800,000 distinct CDR3 sequences detected, 49% appear once; the ten largest clones hold around 32%. The sample comprised blood. The receptor was isolated from a woman in her fifties or sixties in good health. The V call is TRBV13, the J call TRBJ2-7, with 11 bases aligning to TRBD2. CDR3 DNA: TGTGCCAGCAGCTTTACTAGCGGGAGTGGGTACGAGCAGTACTTC. Protein: CASSFTSGSGYEQYF.